The 16 T cell receptor beta chains reported below all come from one sample, sequenced in a study of CD8+CD57+ T cells in acquired aplastic anemia. Using genomic DNA as the template, TCR beta VDJ and CDR3 profiling was carried out. TCRdb used MiXCR to reprocess the reads, holding one entry per CDR3 protein. The data show some 48,000 distinct CDR3 sequences, over 60% seen once. The sample taken for sequencing was sorted CD4+, CD8+, or CD8+CD57+ T cells (not recorded which) from PBMCs. The source of these receptors is a human donor in good health, serving as a control.

The gene calls are TRBV29-1 and TRBJ2-3; no clear D gene. The germline V gene encodes CDR1 SQVTM and CDR2 ANQGSEA. V dropped 0 bases and J dropped 2 bases, with 6 bases sitting between them. This CDR3 spans 13 amino acids. CDR3 DNA: TGCAGCGTTGAAGATCCCATCACAGATACGCAGTATTTT. Translated: CSVEDPITDTQYF.

This clonotype came up many times. The chain uses TRBV6-5 and TRBJ1-3; a weak D match, TRBD1 (5 bases). Germline values: CDR1 MNHEY, CDR2 SVGAGI. CDR3 length: 16 amino acids. V gave up 0 bases and J gave up 3 bases, with 12 bases separating them. CDR3 residues: CASSYSAGSIGNTIYF. DNA of the CDR3: TGTGCCAGCAGTTACTCGGCAGGGTCAATTGGAAACACCATATATTTT.

The chain uses TRBV4-1 and TRBJ1-2; no definite D call. Germline V gene sequence: CDR1 MGHRA, CDR2 YSYEKL. The CDR3 covers 14 residues. The V gene lost 0 bases and the J gene lost 7 bases, with 12 bases spanning the gap. The CDR3 nucleotides are TGCGCCAGCAGCCAAGAAAGTCAGAGATCTGGCTACACCTTC. This codes for CASSQESQRSGYTF.

The chain joins TRBV12-3 or TRBV12-4 to TRBJ2-3, with TRBD1 identical over 7 bases. Trimming removed 6 bases from V and 0 bases from J; junction bases left unmatched: 6. This CDR3 is built from 15 residues. This CDR3 reads CASRDGTASTDTQYF. DNA for the CDR3: TGTGCCAGCAGGGATGGGACAGCGAGCACAGATACGCAGTATTTT.

This sequence joins TRBV20-1 and TRBJ2-3; the match to TRBD2 covers 9 bases. In germline, CDR1 is DFQATT, CDR2 SNEGSKA (reference sequence). This CDR3 region has 13 residues. CDR3 DNA: TGCAGCCAGGGGCGGGGGGGCCCGTATACGCAGTATTTT. The encoded protein is CSQGRGGPYTQYF.

The chain is built from TRBV20-1 and TRBJ2-5; 7 bases match TRBD1. Per germline, CDR1 DFQATT and CDR2 SNEGSKA (reference sequence). V trimming: 1 base; J trimming: 2 bases; junction bases outside the gene matches: 1. The CDR3 extends over 13 amino acids. The CDR3 region has the DNA TGCAGTGCTAGAGGGGACAGACAAGAGACCCAGTACTTC. This translates into CSARGDRQETQYF.

J is TRBJ2-5 and V is TRBV10-2; 9 nucleotides match TRBD2. Germline V lookup: CDR1 WSHSY, CDR2 SAAADI. V was clipped by 3 bases and J by 5 bases; unmatched bases: 7. The CDR3 loop spans 15 amino acids. This CDR3 is CASSDVREGRETQYF. CDR3 in DNA: TGCGCCAGCAGTGATGTGCGGGAGGGCCGGGAGACCCAGTACTTC.

V usage is TRBV15 and J usage is TRBJ2-7; 7 nucleotides match TRBD1. This CDR3 spans 15 amino acids. V was clipped by 0 bases and J by 2 bases; unmatched bases: 4. Germline V gene sequence: CDR1 LNHNV, CDR2 YYDKDF (reference sequence). The CDR3 loop is CATSRDKGQTYEQYF. The CDR3 DNA reads TGTGCCACCAGCAGAGACAAGGGACAGACCTACGAGCAGTACTTC.

V gene TRBV20-1 combines with J gene TRBJ1-1, with 8 positions matching TRBD1. The CDR3 sequence is 13 residues long. The junction had 3 bases not matched to a gene; V was cut back by 5 bases and J by 1 base. Germline lookup yields CDR1 DFQATT and CDR2 SNEGSKA (reference sequence). The CDR3 region has the DNA TGCAGTGCTTCCGGGACAGGGAACACTGAAGCTTTCTTT. It yields the protein CSASGTGNTEAFF.

The chain is built from TRBV2 and TRBJ2-1, with unresolved D. Deletions cut 4 bases from V and 7 bases from J, with 8 bases between. Per germline, CDR1 SNHLY and CDR2 FYNNEI. The CDR3 spans 12 residues. Here the CDR3 reads CASSATWNEQFF. The DNA for the CDR3 is TGTGCCAGCAGTGCCACGTGGAATGAGCAGTTCTTC. Variable domain in full (rest from reference TRBV2 and TRBJ2-1): EPEVTQTPSHQVTQMGQEVILRCVPISNHLYFYWYRQILGQKVEFLVSFYNNEISEKSEIFDDQFSVERPDGSNFTLKIRSTKLEDSAMYFCASSATWNEQFFGPGTRLTVL.

The J gene is TRBJ1-6, the V gene TRBV15; D remains ambiguous. The germline CDR1 and CDR2 sequences are LNHNV and YYDKDF (reference sequence). Trimming took 3 bases from V and 2 from J, leaving 11 bases between them. The CDR3 extends over 16 amino acids. The CDR3 reads CATSSDGRTYNSPLHF. CDR3 sequence (DNA): TGTGCCACCAGCAGTGACGGGAGGACCTATAATTCACCCCTCCACTTT.

In its sample, this clonotype was seen once. The chain combines TRBV2 with TRBJ2-7; D is undetermined. This CDR3 spans 11 amino acids. CDR1 SNHLY and CDR2 FYNNEI come from the germline V gene. V was pared by 10 bases and J by 7 bases, with 14 bases between. In DNA, the CDR3 is TGTGCCACCCAGTTGATCGGGGAGCAGTACGTC. This encodes CATQLIGEQYV.

The chain recombines TRBV19 with TRBJ2-7, with D possibly matching TRBD2 (6 bases). The germline V and J ends were trimmed by 9 bases and 12 bases, with 15 bases remaining between them. The CDR3 is made up of 10 amino acids. CDR1 and CDR2 from the germline V gene are LNHDA and SQIVND (reference sequence). This CDR3 is CASGLGTLYF. As DNA, the CDR3 is TGTGCCAGCGGGCTCGGGACTTTGTACTTC.

The rearrangement uses TRBV20-1 and TRBJ2-1; the match to TRBD2 covers 14 bases. Germline V gene lookup returns CDR1 DFQATT and CDR2 SNEGSKA (reference sequence). This CDR3 has 15 residues. V gave up 5 bases and J gave up 8 bases; unmatched junction bases: 8. CDR3: CSALSTSGGADEQFF. The DNA of the CDR3 is TGCAGTGCTTTGTCGACTAGCGGGGGGGCCGATGAGCAGTTCTTC.

This sequence joins TRBV20-1 and TRBJ1-2; perhaps TRBD1 as D (5 bases). The germline V gene encodes CDR1 DFQATT and CDR2 SNEGSKA (reference sequence). The CDR3 has 11 amino acids. The germline V and J ends were trimmed by 4 bases and 8 bases, with 11 bases remaining between them. The CDR3 nucleotides are TGCAGTGCTAAGGATGGGGGGGGCTACACCTTC. It specifies CSAKDGGGYTF.

This clonotype was detected once. The chain uses TRBV19 and TRBJ2-7; maybe TRBD1 (6 bases). Trimming shortened V by 6 bases and J by 0 bases, and 12 bases separated the two germline ends. The germline V gene has CDR1 LNHDA and CDR2 SQIVND (reference sequence). The CDR3 runs to 14 residues. CDR3 amino acids: CASRGTINSYEQYF. The CDR3, as DNA: TGTGCCAGTAGGGGGACAATTAACTCCTACGAGCAGTACTTC. Variable domain in full (rest from reference TRBV19 and TRBJ2-7): DGGITQSPKYLFRKEGQNVTLSCEQNLNHDAMYWYRQDPGQGLRLIYYSQIVNDFQKGDIAEGYSVSREKKESFPLTVTSAQKNPTAFYLCASRGTINSYEQYFGPGTRLTVT.